This entry describes one T cell receptor (beta chain). V lost 5 bases and J 6 bases, leaving 16 bases between the germline ends. Germline values: CDR1 SEHNR, CDR2 FQNEAQ (reference sequence). This CDR3 is 14 amino acids long. Original handling: Reference gene primer amplification gave estimated nucleated cell counts. The protocol was immunoSEQ multiplex PCR, while the TCRdb copy is restricted to in-frame clones and leaves out a portion. V and J calls and clone size are copied from that table; D and trimming were computed from the DNA. Of about 59,000 clones in the sample, roughly four fifths are singletons; the top ten hold 3.5% to 4%. These data belong to a study of blood T cell repertoires in COVID-19. As for the study in general: Sites in the United States, Italy and Spain provided acute and convalescent COVID-19 samples. Sources were T cells, B-cell-depleted T cells, or PBMCs; the material itself was cDNA or gDNA.

Sequenced input: peripheral blood. The receptor's source is a woman of 80 years or more with acute or convalescent COVID-19. The rearrangement links TRBV7-9 to TRBJ1-2, with D possibly being TRBD1 (6 bases). The CDR3: CASSPGSHRDGYTF. CDR3 nucleotide sequence: TGTGCCAGCAGCCCCGGGTCCCACAGGGATGGCTACACCTTC.